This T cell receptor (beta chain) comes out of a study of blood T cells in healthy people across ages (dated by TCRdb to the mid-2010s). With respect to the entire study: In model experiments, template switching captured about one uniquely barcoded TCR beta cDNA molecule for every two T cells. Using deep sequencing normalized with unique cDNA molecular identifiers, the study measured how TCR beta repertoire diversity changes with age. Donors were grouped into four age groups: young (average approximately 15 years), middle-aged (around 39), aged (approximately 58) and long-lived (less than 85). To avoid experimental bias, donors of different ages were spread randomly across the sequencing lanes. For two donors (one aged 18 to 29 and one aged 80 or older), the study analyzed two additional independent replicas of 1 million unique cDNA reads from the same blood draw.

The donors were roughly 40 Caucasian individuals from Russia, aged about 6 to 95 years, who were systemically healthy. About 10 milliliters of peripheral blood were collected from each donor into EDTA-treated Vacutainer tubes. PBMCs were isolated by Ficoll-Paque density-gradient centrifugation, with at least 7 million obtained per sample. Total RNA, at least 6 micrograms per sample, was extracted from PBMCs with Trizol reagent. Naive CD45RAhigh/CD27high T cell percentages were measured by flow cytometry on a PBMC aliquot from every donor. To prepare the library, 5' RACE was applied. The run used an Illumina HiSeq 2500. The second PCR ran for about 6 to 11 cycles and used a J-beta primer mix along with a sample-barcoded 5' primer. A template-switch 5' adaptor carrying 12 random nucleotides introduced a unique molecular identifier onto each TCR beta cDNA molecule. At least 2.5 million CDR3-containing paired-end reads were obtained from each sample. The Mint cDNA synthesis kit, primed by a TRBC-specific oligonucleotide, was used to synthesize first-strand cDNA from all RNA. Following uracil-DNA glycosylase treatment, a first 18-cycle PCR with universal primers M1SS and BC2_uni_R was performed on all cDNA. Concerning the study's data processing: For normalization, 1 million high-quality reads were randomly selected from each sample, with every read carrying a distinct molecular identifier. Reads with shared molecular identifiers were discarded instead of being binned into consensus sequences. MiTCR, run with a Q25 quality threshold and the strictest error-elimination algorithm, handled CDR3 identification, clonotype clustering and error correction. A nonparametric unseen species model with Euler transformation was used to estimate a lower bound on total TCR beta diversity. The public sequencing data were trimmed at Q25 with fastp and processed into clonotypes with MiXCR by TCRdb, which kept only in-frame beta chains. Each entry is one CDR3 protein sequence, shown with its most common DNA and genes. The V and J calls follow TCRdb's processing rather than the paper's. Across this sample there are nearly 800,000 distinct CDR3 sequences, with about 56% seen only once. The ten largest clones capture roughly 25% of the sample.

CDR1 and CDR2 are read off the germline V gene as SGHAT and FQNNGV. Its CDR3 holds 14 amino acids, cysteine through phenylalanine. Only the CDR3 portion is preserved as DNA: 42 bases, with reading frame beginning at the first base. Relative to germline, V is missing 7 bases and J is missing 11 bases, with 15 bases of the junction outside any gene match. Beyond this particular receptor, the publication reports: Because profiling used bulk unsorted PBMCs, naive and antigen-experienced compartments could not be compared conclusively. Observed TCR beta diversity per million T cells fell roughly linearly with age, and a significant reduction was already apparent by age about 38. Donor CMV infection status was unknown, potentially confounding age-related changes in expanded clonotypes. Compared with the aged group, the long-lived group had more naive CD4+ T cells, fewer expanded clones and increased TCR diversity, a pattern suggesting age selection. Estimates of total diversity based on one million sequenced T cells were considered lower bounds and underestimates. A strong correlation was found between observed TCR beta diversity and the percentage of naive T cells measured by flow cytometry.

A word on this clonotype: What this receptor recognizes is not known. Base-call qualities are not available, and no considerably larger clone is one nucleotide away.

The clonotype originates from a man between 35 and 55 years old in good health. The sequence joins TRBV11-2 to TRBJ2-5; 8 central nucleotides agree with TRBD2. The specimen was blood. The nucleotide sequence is TGTGCCAGCATCACCTCGGGGGGGTCAGGTGAGCAGTACTTC. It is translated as CASITSGGSGEQYF. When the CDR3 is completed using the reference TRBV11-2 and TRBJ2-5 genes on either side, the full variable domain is EAGVAQSPRYKIIEKRQSVAFWCNPISGHATLYWYQQILGQGPKLLIQFQNNGVVDDSQLPKDRFSAERLKGVDSTLKIQPAKLEDSAVYLCASITSGGSGEQYFGPGTRLLVL.